This TCR beta chain was observed in a study of T cells in Graves' hyperthyroidism and ophthalmopathy (dated by TCRdb to the late 2010s). Context from the whole study: Peripheral blood was sampled at the time of initial diagnosis, prior to any treatment. Once sampling was done, hyperthyroidism patients were given methimazole at a starting dose of 30 mg daily, whereas ophthalmopathy patients were given high-dose intravenous methylprednisolone. The study also compared thyroid tissue and blood T-cell repertoires from a handful of Graves' hyperthyroidism patients. An independent validation cohort of some 18 hyperthyroidism patients and 17 patients who later progressed to ophthalmopathy tested prospective prediction of ophthalmopathy. To identify TCR V-J signatures that set the groups apart, the researchers used a discovery cohort of about a hundred patients, made up of about 44 with Graves' ophthalmopathy and about 55 with stable Graves' hyperthyroidism. The approximately 100 discovery patients were divided at random into training and test sets in a 7:3 ratio. The paper reports TCR Vbeta CDR3 sequencing of approximately 130 peripheral blood samples: approximately 41 ophthalmopathy, approximately 74 hyperthyroidism and around 17 progressor patients. Overall study outcomes, separate from this receptor: Most expanded thyroid clonotypes (frequency above 0.001) were also found in blood, which suggests that blood repertoires may mirror thyroid immune responses. Sample size was not statistically predetermined, and blinding of investigators to group allocation was not performed. In cross-validation, a model built on a 13 V-J signature told ophthalmopathy apart from stable hyperthyroidism with 85% to 90% sensitivity and roughly 82% specificity, and in testing the same model reached 80%/75%. During validation, the model predicted progression to ophthalmopathy a median of around 7 months ahead of onset, with 60% to 71% sensitivity and more than 72% specificity.

Graves' hyperthyroidism was defined as stable when no progression to ophthalmopathy occurred over 18 months of follow-up. Hyperthyroidism patients were aged 18 to 65 years and newly diagnosed, with disease duration of less than 2 months. Any patient with an uncontrolled infection, another autoimmune disease, pregnancy or lactation was excluded. Diagnoses relied on clinical symptoms, serum thyroxine and TRAb, thyroid ultrasound and orbital computed tomography. PBMCs were separated from roughly 10 ml of fresh peripheral blood using Ficoll-Paque density gradient centrifugation. Total RNA was extracted with Trizol reagent, and quality was checked on an Agilent 2100 Bioanalyzer. The CDR3 sequence holds 16 residues, the cysteine and phenylalanine included. CDR3 DNA is the only sequence kept; it has 48 bases, read in frame from the first base. Looking up the germline V gene (reference sequence) yields CDR1 LGHDT and CDR2 YNNKEL. Relative to germline, V is missing 6 bases and J is missing 0 bases, with 4 bases of the junction outside any gene match.

TCR beta CDR3 regions were amplified from RNA transcripts. A first-round RT-PCR of the TCR CDR3 used the HTBI primer set with the Qiagen OneStep RT-PCR kit. Libraries were constructed in a second round of multiplex PCR, after which size selection and purification were carried out. Libraries were sequenced paired-end with 100 bp reads on an Illumina HiSeq2000. The paper's data handling went like this. SOAPnuke was used to process the raw data, removing reads that contained adapters or uncalled bases, had a mean Phred below 15, or lacked an exact match to the constant primer or identifier. High-quality paired reads were merged using COPE v1.2.5, and each unique nucleotide sequence was defined as a clonotype. MiTCR v1.1 was used to align clonotypes to the IMGT TRBV, TRBD and TRBJ reference segments. Only V-J combinations with frequency above 0.0001, covering roughly 99% of repertoires, were analysed. A TCS score was defined as the ratio between F50 (clonal expansion) and ExV (chaos), using BLOSUM62-based TCRdist between CDR3 peptides within each V-J. Welch's t-statistics and random forest reduced around 550 V-J features to 13, which were used in a naive Bayes classifier (R e1071). TCRdb redid the processing of the public reads, applying fastp at Q25 and MiXCR, and retained in-frame beta chains. Each record represents a unique CDR3 protein, reported with the most common genes and DNA among its rows. What appears here as the V and J calls and clone size reflects TCRdb's work, not the paper's. The sample has about 400,000 distinct CDR3 sequences on record, less than 20% of them singletons. Of the sample, around 14% is held by the ten largest clones.

This clonotype has at least ten counts. Its cognate antigen has yet to be identified. No base quality information exists; no much larger clone differs at one position. Sequenced input: blood. This TCR derives from a woman in her late teens or twenties with Graves' hyperthyroidism. The chain employs TRBV3-1 and TRBJ2-2; 10 nucleotides in the junction match TRBD2. The CDR3 corresponds to CASSPTSGTNTGELFF. The sequenced DNA: TGTGCCAGCAGTCCTACTAGCGGGACGAACACCGGGGAGCTGTTTTTT. The CDR3 plus the reference TRBV3-1 and TRBJ2-2 genes for the other parts give the full variable domain: DTAVSQTPKYLVTQMGNDKSIKCEQNLGHDTMYWYKQDSKKFLKIMFSYNNKELIINETVPNRFSPKSPDKAHLNLHINSLELGDSAVYFCASSPTSGTNTGELFFGEGSRLTVL.